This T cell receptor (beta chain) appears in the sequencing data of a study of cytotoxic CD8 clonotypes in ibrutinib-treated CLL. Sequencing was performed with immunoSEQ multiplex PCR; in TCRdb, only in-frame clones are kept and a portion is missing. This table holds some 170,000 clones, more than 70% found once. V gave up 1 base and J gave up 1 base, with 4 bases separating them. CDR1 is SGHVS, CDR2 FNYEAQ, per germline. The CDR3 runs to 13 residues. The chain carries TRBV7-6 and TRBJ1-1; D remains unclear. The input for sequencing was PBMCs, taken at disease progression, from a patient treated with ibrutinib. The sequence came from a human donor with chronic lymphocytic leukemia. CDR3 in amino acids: CASSLDRNTEAFF. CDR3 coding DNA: TGTGCCAGCAGCTTAGACAGGAACACTGAAGCTTTCTTT.